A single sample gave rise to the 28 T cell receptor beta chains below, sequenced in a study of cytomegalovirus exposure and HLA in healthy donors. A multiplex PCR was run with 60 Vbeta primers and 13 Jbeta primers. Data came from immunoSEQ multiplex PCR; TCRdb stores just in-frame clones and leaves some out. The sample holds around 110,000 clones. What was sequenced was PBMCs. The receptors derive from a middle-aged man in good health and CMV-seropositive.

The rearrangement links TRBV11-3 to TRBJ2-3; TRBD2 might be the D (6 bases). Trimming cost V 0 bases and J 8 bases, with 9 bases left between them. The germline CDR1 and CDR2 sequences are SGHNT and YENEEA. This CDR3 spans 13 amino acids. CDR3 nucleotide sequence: TGTGCCAGCAGCTTAGAAAATAGCGGTACGCAGTATTTT. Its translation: CASSLENSGTQYF.

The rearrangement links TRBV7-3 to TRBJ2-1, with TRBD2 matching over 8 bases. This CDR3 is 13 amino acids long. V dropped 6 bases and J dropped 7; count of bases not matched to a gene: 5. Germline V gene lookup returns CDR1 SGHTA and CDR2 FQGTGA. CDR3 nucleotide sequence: TGTGCCAGCAGTAGGACTAGCATGAATGAGCAGTTCTTC. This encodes CASSRTSMNEQFF.

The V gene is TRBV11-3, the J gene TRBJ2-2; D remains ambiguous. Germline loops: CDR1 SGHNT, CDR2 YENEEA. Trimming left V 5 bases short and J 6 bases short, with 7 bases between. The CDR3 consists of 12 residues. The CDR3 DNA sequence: TGTGCCAGCAGCCCCTCCTCCGGGGAGCTGTTTTTT. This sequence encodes CASSPSSGELFF.

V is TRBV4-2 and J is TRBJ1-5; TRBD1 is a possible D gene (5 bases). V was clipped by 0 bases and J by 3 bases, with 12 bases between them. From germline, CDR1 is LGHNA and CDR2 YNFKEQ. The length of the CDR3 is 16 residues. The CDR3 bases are TGTGCCAGCAGCCAAGACCCAGGGTCCCCCAATCAGCCCCAGCATTTT. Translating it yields CASSQDPGSPNQPQHF.

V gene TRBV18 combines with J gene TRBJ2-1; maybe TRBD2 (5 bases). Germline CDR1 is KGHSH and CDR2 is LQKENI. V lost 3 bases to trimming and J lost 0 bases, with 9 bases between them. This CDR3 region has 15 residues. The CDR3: CASSPSDGSYNEQFF. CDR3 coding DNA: TGTGCCAGCTCACCTAGCGACGGCTCCTACAATGAGCAGTTCTTC.

The CDR3 DNA sequence: TGTGCCAGCAGTGTCCCGCCTGGGAGCGGGAGTTCCACAGATACGCAGTATTTT. This gives the protein CASSVPPGSGSSTDTQYF. The rearrangement joins TRBV28 to TRBJ2-3; 8 bases align to TRBD2. This CDR3 contains 18 residues. CDR1 MDHEN and CDR2 SYDVKM come from the germline V gene. The junction had 15 bases not matched to a gene; V was cut back by 5 bases and J by 2 bases.

The CDR3 DNA is TGTGCCAGCACCCCAAGCTCCATCTACGAGCAGTACTTC. Its translation is CASTPSSIYEQYF. The rearrangement joins TRBV6-1 to TRBJ2-7, with D hard to call. CDR1 is MNHNS, CDR2 SASEGT, per germline. V lost 7 bases to trimming and J lost 3 bases, with 13 bases between them. This CDR3 spans 13 amino acids.

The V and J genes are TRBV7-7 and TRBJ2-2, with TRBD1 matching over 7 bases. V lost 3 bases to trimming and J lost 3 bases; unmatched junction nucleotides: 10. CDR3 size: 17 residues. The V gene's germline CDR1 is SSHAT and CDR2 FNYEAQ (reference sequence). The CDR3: CASSFRQGKGDTGELFF. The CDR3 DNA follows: TGTGCCAGCAGCTTCCGACAGGGTAAAGGGGACACCGGGGAGCTGTTTTTT.

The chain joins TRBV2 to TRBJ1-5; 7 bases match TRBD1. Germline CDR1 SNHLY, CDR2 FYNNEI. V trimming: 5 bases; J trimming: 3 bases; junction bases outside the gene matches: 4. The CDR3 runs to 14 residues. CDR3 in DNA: TGTGCCAGCAGTTCCGGACAGGACAATCAGCCCCAGCATTTT. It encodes CASSSGQDNQPQHF.

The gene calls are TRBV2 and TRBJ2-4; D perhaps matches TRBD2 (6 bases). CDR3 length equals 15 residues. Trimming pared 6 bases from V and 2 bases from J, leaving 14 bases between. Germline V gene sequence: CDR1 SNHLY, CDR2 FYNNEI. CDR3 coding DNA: TGTGCCAGCAGGGAGGGCGTGGGGACCAAAAACATTCAGTACTTC. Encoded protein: CASREGVGTKNIQYF.

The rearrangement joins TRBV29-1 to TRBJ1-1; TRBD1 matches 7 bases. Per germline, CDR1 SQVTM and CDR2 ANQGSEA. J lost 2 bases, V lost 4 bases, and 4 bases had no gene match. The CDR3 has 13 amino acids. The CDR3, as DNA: TGCAGCGTTGGGGACAGAAAAAACACTGAAGCTTTCTTT. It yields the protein CSVGDRKNTEAFF.

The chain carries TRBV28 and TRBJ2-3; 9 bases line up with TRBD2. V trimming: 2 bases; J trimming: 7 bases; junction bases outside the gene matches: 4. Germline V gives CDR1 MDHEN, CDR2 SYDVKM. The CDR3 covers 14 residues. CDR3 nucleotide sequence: TGTGCCAGCAGTTTAGCGGGAGGGGCCAATACGCAGTATTTT. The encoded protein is CASSLAGGANTQYF.

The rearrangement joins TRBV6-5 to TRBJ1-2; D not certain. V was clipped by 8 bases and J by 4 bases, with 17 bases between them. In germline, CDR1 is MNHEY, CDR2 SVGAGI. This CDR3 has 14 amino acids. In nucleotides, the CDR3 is TGTGCCAGCTCCAGTTACCTTACATTCTATGGCTACACCTTC. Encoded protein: CASSSYLTFYGYTF.

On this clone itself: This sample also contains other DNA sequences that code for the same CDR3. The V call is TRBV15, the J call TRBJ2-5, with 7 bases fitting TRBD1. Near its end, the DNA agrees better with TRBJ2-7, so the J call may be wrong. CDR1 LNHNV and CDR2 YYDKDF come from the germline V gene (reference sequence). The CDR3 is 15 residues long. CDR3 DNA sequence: TGTGCCACCAGCAGAGATCGACAGGGCTCCTACGAGCAGTACTTC. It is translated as CATSRDRQGSYEQYF.

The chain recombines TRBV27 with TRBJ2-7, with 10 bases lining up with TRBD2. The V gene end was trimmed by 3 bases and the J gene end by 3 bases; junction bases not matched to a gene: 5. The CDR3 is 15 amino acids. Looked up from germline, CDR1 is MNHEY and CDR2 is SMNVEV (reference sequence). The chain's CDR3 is CASSLVAGGLYEQYF. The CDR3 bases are TGTGCCAGCAGTTTGGTAGCGGGAGGACTCTACGAGCAGTACTTC.

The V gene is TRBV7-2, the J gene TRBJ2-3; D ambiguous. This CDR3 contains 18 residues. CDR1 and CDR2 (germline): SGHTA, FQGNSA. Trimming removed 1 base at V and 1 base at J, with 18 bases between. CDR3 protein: CASSLGPGTLLRTDTQYF. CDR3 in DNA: TGTGCCAGCAGCTTAGGACCAGGAACGTTACTTCGCACAGATACGCAGTATTTT.

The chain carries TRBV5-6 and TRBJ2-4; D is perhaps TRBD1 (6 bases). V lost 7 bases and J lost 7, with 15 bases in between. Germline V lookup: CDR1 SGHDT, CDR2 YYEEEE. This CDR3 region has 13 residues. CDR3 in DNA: TGTGCCAGCTCCTCTGGGACATCCAACATTCAGTACTTC. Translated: CASSSGTSNIQYF.

The DNA for the CDR3 is TGTGCCAGCAGCCTTACGCGACAGGCTGGTGGGGCCAACGTCCTGACTTTC. Translated, it gives CASSLTRQAGGANVLTF. This chain uses TRBV7-2 with TRBJ2-6, with a tentative D call TRBD1 (6 bases). The CDR3 runs to 17 residues. V gave up 5 bases and J gave up 3 bases, with 17 bases separating them. CDR1 is SGHTA, CDR2 FQGNSA, per germline.

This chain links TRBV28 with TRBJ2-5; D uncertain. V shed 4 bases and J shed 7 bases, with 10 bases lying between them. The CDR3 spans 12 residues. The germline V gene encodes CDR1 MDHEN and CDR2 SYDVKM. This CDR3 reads CASSSSRGTQYF. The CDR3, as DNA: TGTGCCAGCAGTTCCTCTAGAGGGACCCAGTACTTC. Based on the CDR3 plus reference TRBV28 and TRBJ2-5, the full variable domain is DVKVTQSSRYLVKRTGEKVFLECVQDMDHENMFWYRQDPGLGLRLIYFSYDVKMKEKGDIPEGYSVSREKKERFSLILESASTNQTSMYLCASSSSRGTQYFGPGTRLLVL.

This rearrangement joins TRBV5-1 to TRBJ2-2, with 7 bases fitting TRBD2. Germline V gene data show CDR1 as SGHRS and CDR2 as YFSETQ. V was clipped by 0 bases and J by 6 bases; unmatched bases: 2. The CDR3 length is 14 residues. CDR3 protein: CASSLAAGAGELFF. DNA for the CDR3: TGCGCCAGCAGCTTGGCCGCGGGGGCCGGGGAGCTGTTTTTT. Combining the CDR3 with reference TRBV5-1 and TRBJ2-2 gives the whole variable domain KAGVTQTPRYLIKTRGQQVTLSCSPISGHRSVSWYQQTPGQGLQFLFEYFSETQRNKGNFPGRFSGRQFSNSRSEMNVSTLELGDSALYLCASSLAAGAGELFFGEGSRLTVL.

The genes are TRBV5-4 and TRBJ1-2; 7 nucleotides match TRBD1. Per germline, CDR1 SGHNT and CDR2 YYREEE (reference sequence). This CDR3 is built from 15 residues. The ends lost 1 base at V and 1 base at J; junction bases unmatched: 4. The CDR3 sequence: CASSLLGGLNYGYTF. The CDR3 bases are TGTGCCAGCAGCTTGTTAGGGGGCCTTAACTATGGCTACACCTTC.

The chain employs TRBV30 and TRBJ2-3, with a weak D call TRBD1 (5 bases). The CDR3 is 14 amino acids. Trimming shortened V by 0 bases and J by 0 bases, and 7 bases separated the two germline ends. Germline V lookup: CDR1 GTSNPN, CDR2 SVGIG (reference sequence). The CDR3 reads CAWSVQGSTDTQYF. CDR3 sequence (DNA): TGTGCCTGGAGTGTGCAGGGCAGCACAGATACGCAGTATTTT.

The CDR3 DNA reads as TGTGCCAGCAGCTCCATGCCGGGAGCCGGGGAGCTGTTTTTT. Translation gives CASSSMPGAGELFF. The chain combines TRBV9 with TRBJ2-2; D is possibly TRBD2 (6 bases). There are 14 residues in the CDR3. Germline assignment: CDR1 SGDLS and CDR2 YYNGEE. Trimming cost V 4 bases and J 6 bases, with 13 bases left between them. The full variable domain, completed using reference TRBV9 and TRBJ2-2, is DSGVTQTPKHLITATGQRVTLRCSPRSGDLSVYWYQQSLDQGLQFLIQYYNGEERAKGNILERFSAQQFPDLHSELNLSSLELGDSALYFCASSSMPGAGELFFGEGSRLTVL.

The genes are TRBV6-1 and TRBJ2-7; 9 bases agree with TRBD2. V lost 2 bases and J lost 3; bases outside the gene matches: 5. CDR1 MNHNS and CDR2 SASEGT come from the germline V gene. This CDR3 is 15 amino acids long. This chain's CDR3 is CASSEMASGIYEQYF. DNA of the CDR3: TGTGCCAGCAGTGAAATGGCTAGCGGGATCTACGAGCAGTACTTC.

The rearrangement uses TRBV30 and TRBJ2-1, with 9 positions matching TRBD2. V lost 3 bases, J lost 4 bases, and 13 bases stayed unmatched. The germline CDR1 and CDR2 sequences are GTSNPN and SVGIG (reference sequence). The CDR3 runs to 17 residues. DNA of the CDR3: TGTGCCTGGAGAGGTCTAGCGGGACCCTTACCTTACAATGAGCAGTTCTTC. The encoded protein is CAWRGLAGPLPYNEQFF.

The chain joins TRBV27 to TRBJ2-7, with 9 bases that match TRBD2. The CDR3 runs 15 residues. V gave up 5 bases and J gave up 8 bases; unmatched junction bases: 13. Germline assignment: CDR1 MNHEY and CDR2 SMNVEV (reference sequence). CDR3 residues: CASSQASGTTSKQYF. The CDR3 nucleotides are TGTGCCAGCAGTCAAGCTAGCGGGACTACTTCCAAGCAGTACTTC.

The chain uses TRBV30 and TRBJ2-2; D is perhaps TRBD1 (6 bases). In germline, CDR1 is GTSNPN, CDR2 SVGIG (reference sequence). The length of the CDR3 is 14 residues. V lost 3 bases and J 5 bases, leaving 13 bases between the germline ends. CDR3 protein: CAWSGRGNTGELFF. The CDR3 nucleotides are TGTGCCTGGAGCGGCAGGGGCAATACCGGGGAGCTGTTTTTT.

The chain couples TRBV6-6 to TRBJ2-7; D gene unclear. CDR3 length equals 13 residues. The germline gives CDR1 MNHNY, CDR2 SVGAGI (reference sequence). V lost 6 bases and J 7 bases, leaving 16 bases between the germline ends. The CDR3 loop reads CASSLPLPLEQYF. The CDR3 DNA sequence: TGTGCCAGCAGCCTTCCCCTACCTCTGGAGCAGTACTTC.